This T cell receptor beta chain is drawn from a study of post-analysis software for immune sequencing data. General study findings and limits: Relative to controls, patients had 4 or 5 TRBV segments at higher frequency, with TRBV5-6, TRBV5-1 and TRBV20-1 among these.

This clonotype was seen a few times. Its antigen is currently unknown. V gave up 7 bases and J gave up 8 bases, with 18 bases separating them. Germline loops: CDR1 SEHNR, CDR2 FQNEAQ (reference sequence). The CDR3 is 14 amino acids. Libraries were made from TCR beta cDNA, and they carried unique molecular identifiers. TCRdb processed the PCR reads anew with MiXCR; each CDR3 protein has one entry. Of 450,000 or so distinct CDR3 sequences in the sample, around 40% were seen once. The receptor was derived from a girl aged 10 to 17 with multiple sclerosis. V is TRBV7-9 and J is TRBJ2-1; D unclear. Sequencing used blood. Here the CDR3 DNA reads TGTGCCAGCACCGAAACGGGCAGCTTCGATGAGCAGTTCTTC. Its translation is CASTETGSFDEQFF. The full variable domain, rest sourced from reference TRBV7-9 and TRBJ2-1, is DTGVSQNPRHKITKRGQNVTFRCDPISEHNRLYWYRQTLGQGPEFLTYFQNEAQLEKSRLLSDRFSAERPKGSFSTLEIQRTEQGDSAMYLCASTETGSFDEQFFGPGTRLTVL.